These 19 T cell receptor beta chains originate from one sample sequenced in a study of T-cell memory formation after mild COVID-19. TCRdb independently ran MiXCR on the 5' RACE reads; one entry per CDR3 protein. The table records about 560,000 distinct CDR3 sequences, over 15% of them present only once. The sample consisted of PBMCs or a T cell subset sorted from them (not recorded which). Receptor source: an adult woman who had mild COVID-19 (a few samples of this study predate the infection). Cell type and time point are not known.

This clonotype occurred a few times. The CDR3 loop reads CSARGTGSVPGNTIYF. The CDR3 DNA sequence: TGCAGTGCTAGAGGGACAGGGAGTGTACCTGGAAACACCATATATTTT. V and J are TRBV20-1 and TRBJ1-3, with 8 bases identical to TRBD1. CDR1 is DFQATT and CDR2 is SNEGSKA in the germline V gene (reference sequence). Trimming at V came to 1 base and at J to 2 bases, leaving 7 bases not matched to a gene. This CDR3 is 16 amino acids long.

There are a few counts of this clonotype. J is TRBJ1-2 and V is TRBV5-1; D gene unclear. Deletions cut 4 bases from V and 8 bases from J, with 18 bases between. The CDR3 extends over 14 amino acids. Germline assignment: CDR1 SGHRS and CDR2 YFSETQ. DNA for the CDR3: TGCGCCAGCAGCCAGGACGGCCCCGGGCAGGGCTACACCTTC. The encoded protein is CASSQDGPGQGYTF.

This clonotype was seen a handful of times. The chain joins TRBV12-5 to TRBJ1-1; tentative D call: TRBD1 (5 bases). Between the trimmed V and J ends, which lost 4 bases and 8 bases, there was a span of 11 bases. Looked up from germline, CDR1 is LGHNT and CDR2 is FRNRAP. The CDR3 sequence is 12 residues long. Written as DNA, the CDR3 is TGTGCTAGTGGTTCGGGCTGGACAGAAGCTTTCTTT. Encoded protein: CASGSGWTEAFF.

This clonotype was seen a handful of times. J is TRBJ2-5 and V is TRBV20-1; D is uncertain. The CDR3 spans 15 residues. Germline V gene sequence: CDR1 DFQATT, CDR2 SNEGSKA (reference sequence). Trimming stripped 5 bases from V and 1 base from J, with 17 bases between. In nucleotides, the CDR3 is TGCAGTGCTCACAACCCACAGACTCGCCAAGAGACCCAGTACTTC. This codes for CSAHNPQTRQETQYF.

Only a few counts were recorded for this clonotype. This chain joins TRBV12-3 or TRBV12-4 and TRBJ1-2; 10 bases match TRBD1. This CDR3 region has 15 residues. V gave up 6 bases and J gave up 5 bases; unmatched junction bases: 9. In DNA form, the CDR3 reads TGTGCCAGCAGACCTACGACAGGGGGCCCGTATGGCTACACCTTC. Translating gives CASRPTTGGPYGYTF.

The table lists this clonotype with a few counts. This chain links TRBV12-3 or TRBV12-4 with TRBJ2-2; 10 bases agree with TRBD2. This CDR3 has 19 residues. With 4 bases clipped from V and 8 bases from J, the junction kept 19 bases outside the gene matches. CDR3 sequence reads: CASSSTPGQRGGFAGELFF. CDR3 DNA: TGTGCCAGCAGTTCCACCCCCGGGCAGCGGGGGGGATTCGCGGGGGAGCTGTTTTTT.

At least ten counts were recorded for this clonotype. This chain connects TRBV5-4 to TRBJ1-1; 9 bases fit TRBD1. Trimming took 4 bases from V and 1 from J; bases not matched to a gene: 5. CDR1 is SGHNT, CDR2 YYREEE, per germline (reference sequence). The CDR3 is made up of 15 amino acids. CDR3 in DNA: TGTGCCAGCAGCCTAGGACAGGGGCGGAACACTGAAGCTTTCTTT. This codes for CASSLGQGRNTEAFF.

In this sample, this clonotype turned up a few times. The gene calls are TRBV7-9 and TRBJ2-4; a possible D gene is TRBD2 (6 bases). Trimming stripped 3 bases from V and 6 bases from J, with 15 bases between. The germline gives CDR1 SEHNR, CDR2 FQNEAQ (reference sequence). The CDR3 loop spans 15 amino acids. The CDR3 is CASSLVSGRTNIQYF. In DNA, the CDR3 is TGTGCCAGCAGCTTGGTTTCGGGGAGGACAAACATTCAGTACTTC.

This clonotype was counted only a few times. The rearrangement uses TRBV2 and TRBJ2-1; D is unclear. Germline V gene sequence: CDR1 SNHLY, CDR2 FYNNEI. Trimming took off 4 bases at V and 8 bases at J, with 9 bases between the two ends. The CDR3 length is 12 residues. The CDR3 loop reads CASSGIRDEQFF. Written as DNA, the CDR3 is TGTGCCAGCAGTGGCATACGCGATGAGCAGTTCTTC.

This clonotype was found a few times. This chain links TRBV6-2 or TRBV6-3 with TRBJ1-1, with 8 nucleotides matching TRBD1. This CDR3 is built from 12 residues. Germline V gene data show CDR1 as MNHEY and CDR2 as SVGEGT. V lost 7 bases, J lost 7 bases, and 5 bases stayed unmatched. CDR3 amino acids: CASIKDRGEAFF. The DNA of the CDR3 is TGTGCCAGCATCAAAGACAGGGGTGAAGCTTTCTTT.

This clonotype was detected a few times. This chain links TRBV11-1 with TRBJ1-1; no clear D. The CDR3 length is 14 residues. Trimming removed 3 bases at V and 0 bases at J, with 8 bases between. CDR1 is SGHAT, CDR2 FQDESV, per germline (reference sequence). CDR3 loop: CASSLAEMNTEAFF. In DNA, the CDR3 is TGTGCCAGCAGCTTGGCTGAGATGAACACTGAAGCTTTCTTT.

This sequence joins TRBV6-5 and TRBJ2-1, with 7 bases matching TRBD2. Trimming cost V 5 bases and J 3 bases; bases outside gene matches: 4. Germline loops: CDR1 MNHEY, CDR2 SVGAGI. This CDR3 contains 14 residues. The CDR3 nucleotides read TGTGCCAGCAGTGATAGCGGGTACTACAATGAGCAGTTCTTC. It encodes CASSDSGYYNEQFF.

The chain is built from TRBV25-1 and TRBJ2-2, with D unclear. Trimming left V 6 bases short and J 2 bases short, with 16 bases between. Germline assignment: CDR1 MGHDK and CDR2 SYGVNS. There are 16 residues in the CDR3. CDR3 sequence (DNA): TGTGCCAGCAGACGTACTGGGGTAACTAACACCGGGGAGCTGTTTTTT. Residues: CASRRTGVTNTGELFF.

This chain links TRBV20-1 with TRBJ1-1; no reliable D call. V was shortened by 2 bases and J by 10 bases, with 11 bases between the two germline ends. This CDR3 region has 11 residues. Germline-derived CDR1 and CDR2 are DFQATT and SNEGSKA (reference sequence). The CDR3 is CSARTTYGAFF. The CDR3 DNA reads TGCAGTGCTAGAACAACGTACGGAGCTTTCTTT.

The sample holds a few counts of this clonotype. The V gene is TRBV18, the J gene TRBJ2-6; no reliable D call. Germline-derived CDR1 and CDR2 are KGHSH and LQKENI. This CDR3 has 13 amino acids. Between the trimmed V and J ends, which lost 0 bases and 12 bases, there was a span of 9 bases. The CDR3 sequence: CASSPPSSFVLTF. As DNA, the CDR3 is TGTGCCAGCTCACCACCTAGCTCCTTCGTCCTGACTTTC.

For the CDR3, the DNA is TGTGCCAGCAGCTCGGGGACAGGGCTTGGGGAAAAACTGTTTTTT. Protein sequence: CASSSGTGLGEKLFF. The J gene is TRBJ1-4, the V gene TRBV7-9; TRBD1 agrees at 9 bases. CDR1 and CDR2 (germline): SEHNR, FQNEAQ (reference sequence). CDR3 length: 15 residues. V lost 4 bases and J lost 8; bases outside the gene matches: 8.

The V call is TRBV12-5, the J call TRBJ1-6; D not resolved. Trimming left V 4 bases short and J 7 bases short, with 5 bases between. The CDR3 has 12 amino acids. Germline CDR1 is LGHNT and CDR2 is FRNRAP. This chain's CDR3 is CASGSVNSPLHF. The CDR3 DNA sequence: TGTGCTAGTGGTTCCGTGAATTCACCCCTCCACTTT.

The chain has TRBV20-1 and TRBJ1-1; D may be TRBD1 (5 bases). Germline V lookup: CDR1 DFQATT, CDR2 SNEGSKA (reference sequence). The length of the CDR3 is 15 residues. V lost 6 bases and J lost 2, with 19 bases in between. The CDR3 spells CSAGRHRWPNTEAFF. The CDR3, as DNA: TGCAGTGCGGGACGACACCGGTGGCCCAACACTGAAGCTTTCTTT.

The rearrangement links TRBV20-1 to TRBJ1-1, with D unresolved. Germline CDR1 reads DFQATT; CDR2 reads SNEGSKA (reference sequence). The length of the CDR3 is 14 residues. Trimming took 0 bases from V and 0 from J, leaving 8 bases between them. CDR3 sequence reads: CSARDGELNTEAFF. The CDR3 DNA reads as TGCAGTGCTAGAGATGGGGAGTTGAACACTGAAGCTTTCTTT.